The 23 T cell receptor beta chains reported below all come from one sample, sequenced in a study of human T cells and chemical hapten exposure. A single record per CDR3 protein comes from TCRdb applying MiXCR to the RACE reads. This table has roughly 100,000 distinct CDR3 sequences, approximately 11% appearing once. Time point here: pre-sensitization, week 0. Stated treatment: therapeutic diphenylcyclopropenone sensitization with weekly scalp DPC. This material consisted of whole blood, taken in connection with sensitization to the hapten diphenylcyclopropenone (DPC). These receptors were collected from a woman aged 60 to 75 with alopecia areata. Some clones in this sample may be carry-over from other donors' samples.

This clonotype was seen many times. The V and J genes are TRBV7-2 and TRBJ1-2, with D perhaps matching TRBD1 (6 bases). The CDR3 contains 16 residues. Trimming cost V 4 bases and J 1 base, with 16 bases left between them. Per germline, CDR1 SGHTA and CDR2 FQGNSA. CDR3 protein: CASSSPTGRRNYGYTF. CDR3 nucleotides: TGTGCCAGCAGCTCTCCCACAGGGCGACGTAACTATGGCTACACCTTC.

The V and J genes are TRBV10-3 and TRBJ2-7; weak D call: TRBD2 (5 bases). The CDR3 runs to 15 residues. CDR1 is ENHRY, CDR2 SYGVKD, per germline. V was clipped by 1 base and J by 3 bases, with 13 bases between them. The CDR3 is CAISELTGNFYEQYF. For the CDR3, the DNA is TGTGCCATCAGTGAGTTAACCGGGAATTTCTACGAGCAGTACTTC.

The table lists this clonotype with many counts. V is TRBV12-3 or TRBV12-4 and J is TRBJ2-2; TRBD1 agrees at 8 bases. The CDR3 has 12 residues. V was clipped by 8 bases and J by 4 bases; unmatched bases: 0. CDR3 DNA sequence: TGTGCCAGCGGACAGGGCACCGGGGAGCTGTTTTTT. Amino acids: CASGQGTGELFF.

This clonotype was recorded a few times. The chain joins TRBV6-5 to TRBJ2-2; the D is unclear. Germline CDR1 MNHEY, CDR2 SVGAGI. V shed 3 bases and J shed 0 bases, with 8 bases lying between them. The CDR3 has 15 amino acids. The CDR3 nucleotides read TGTGCCAGCAGTTATTCGGTTGCGAACACCGGGGAGCTGTTTTTT. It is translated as CASSYSVANTGELFF.

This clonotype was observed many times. The CDR3 sequence is CASSSDYQPQHF. CDR3 DNA: TGTGCCAGCAGCTCCGATTATCAGCCCCAGCATTTT. The rearrangement joins TRBV7-9 to TRBJ1-5; D gene uncertain. This CDR3 spans 12 amino acids. Germline V gene sequence: CDR1 SEHNR, CDR2 FQNEAQ (reference sequence). Trimming stripped 4 bases from V and 5 bases from J, with 6 bases between.

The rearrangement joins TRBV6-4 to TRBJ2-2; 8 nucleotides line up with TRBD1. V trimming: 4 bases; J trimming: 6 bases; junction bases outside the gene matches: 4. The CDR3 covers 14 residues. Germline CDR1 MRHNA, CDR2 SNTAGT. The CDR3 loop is CASSAQDRAGELFF. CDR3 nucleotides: TGTGCCAGCAGTGCCCAGGACAGGGCCGGGGAGCTGTTTTTT.

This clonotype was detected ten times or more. CDR3 sequence: CASSLCSSRASSGNTIYF. DNA of the CDR3: TGTGCCAGCAGCTTATGTTCCAGTCGGGCGAGCTCTGGAAACACCATATATTTT. V and J are TRBV7-9 and TRBJ1-3, with unresolved D. This CDR3 contains 18 residues. V was clipped by 2 bases and J by 0 bases, with 17 bases between them. Germline-derived CDR1 and CDR2 are SEHNR and FQNEAQ (reference sequence). Looking up the rest from reference TRBV7-9 and TRBJ1-3 gives the full variable domain: DTGVSQNPRHKITKRGQNVTFRCDPISEHNRLYWYRQTLGQGPEFLTYFQNEAQLEKSRLLSDRFSAERPKGSFSTLEIQRTEQGDSAMYLCASSLCSSRASSGNTIYFGEGSWLTVV.

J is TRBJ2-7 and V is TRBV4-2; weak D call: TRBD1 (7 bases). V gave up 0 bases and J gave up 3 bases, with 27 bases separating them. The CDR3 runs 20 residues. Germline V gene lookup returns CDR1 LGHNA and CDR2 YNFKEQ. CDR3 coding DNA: TGTGCCAGCAGCCAAGATGGGCAGGGGGGCCTGGGCAGCAAACTCTACGAGCAGTACTTC. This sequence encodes CASSQDGQGGLGSKLYEQYF.

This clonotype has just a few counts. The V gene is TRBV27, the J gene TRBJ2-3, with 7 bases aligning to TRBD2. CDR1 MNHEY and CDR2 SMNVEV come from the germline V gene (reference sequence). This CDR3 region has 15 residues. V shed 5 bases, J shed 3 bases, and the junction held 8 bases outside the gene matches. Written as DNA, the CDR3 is TGTGCCAGCAGTCAGCGGGGACGGGAGACAGATACGCAGTATTTT. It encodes CASSQRGRETDTQYF.

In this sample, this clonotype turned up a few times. The CDR3 sequence: CASSLAGLSRGETQYF. CDR3 DNA sequence: TGTGCCAGCAGCTTAGCCGGGCTCTCACGGGGGGAGACCCAGTACTTC. This chain links TRBV11-2 with TRBJ2-5, with D possibly TRBD2 on 6 matching bases. Looked up from germline, CDR1 is SGHAT and CDR2 is FQNNGV. The V gene lost 1 base and the J gene lost 5 bases, with 17 bases spanning the gap. The CDR3 has 16 amino acids.

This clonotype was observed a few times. In DNA, the CDR3 is TGTGCCAGCAGTTATACCTTCGGCAGCTACGAGCAGTACTTC. It yields the protein CASSYTFGSYEQYF. The V call is TRBV6-6, the J call TRBJ2-7; D is undetermined. CDR3 length: 14 residues. The V gene lost 3 bases and the J gene lost 3 bases, with 12 bases spanning the gap. CDR1 MNHNY and CDR2 SVGAGI come from the germline V gene (reference sequence).

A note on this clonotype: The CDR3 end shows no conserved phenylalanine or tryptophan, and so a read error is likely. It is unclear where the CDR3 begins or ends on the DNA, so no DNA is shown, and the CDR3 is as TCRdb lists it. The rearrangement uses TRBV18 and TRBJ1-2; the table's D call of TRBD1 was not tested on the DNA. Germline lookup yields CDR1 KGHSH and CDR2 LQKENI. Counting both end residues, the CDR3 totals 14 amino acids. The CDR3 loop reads CASSPPARTGSLLL.

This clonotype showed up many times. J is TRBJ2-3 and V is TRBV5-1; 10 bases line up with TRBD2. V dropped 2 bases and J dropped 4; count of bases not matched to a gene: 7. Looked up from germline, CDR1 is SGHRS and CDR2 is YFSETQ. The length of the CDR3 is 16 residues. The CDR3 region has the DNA TGCGCCAGCAGCTTCGGGACTAGCGACAGCTCAGATACGCAGTATTTT. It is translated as CASSFGTSDSSDTQYF.

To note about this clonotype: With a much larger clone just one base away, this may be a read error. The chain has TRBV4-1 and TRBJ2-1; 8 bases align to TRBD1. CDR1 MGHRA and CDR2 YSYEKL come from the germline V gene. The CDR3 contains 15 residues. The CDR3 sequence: CAGSHDRGSYNEQFF. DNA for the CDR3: TGCGCCGGCAGCCATGACAGGGGCTCCTACAATGAGCAGTTCTTC.

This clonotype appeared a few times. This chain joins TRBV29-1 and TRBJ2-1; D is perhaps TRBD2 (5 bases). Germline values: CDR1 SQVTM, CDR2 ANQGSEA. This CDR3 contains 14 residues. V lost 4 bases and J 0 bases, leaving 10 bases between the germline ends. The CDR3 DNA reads TGCAGCGTTGGTAGGGAGTACTCCTACAATGAGCAGTTCTTC. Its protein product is CSVGREYSYNEQFF.

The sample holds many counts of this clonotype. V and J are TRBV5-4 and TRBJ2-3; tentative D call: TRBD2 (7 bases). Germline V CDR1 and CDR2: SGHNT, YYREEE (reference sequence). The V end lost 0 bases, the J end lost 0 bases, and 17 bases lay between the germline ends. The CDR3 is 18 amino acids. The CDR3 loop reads CASSLGISGGLSTDTQYF. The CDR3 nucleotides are TGTGCCAGCAGCTTGGGTATTTCGGGGGGCCTTAGCACAGATACGCAGTATTTT.

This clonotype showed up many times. DNA of the CDR3: TGTGCCAGCAGGGGAGAGGGGCCCCAGCATTTT. Translation: CASRGEGPQHF. The chain combines TRBV12-3 or TRBV12-4 with TRBJ1-5; D not certain. This CDR3 contains 11 residues. V lost 6 bases and J 9 bases, leaving 9 bases between the germline ends.

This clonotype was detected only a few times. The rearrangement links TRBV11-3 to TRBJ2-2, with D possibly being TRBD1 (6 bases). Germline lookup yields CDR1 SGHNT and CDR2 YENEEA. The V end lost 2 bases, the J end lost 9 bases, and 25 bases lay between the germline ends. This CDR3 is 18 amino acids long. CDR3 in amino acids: CASSLSPAGGAGGRELFF. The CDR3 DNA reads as TGTGCCAGCAGCTTATCCCCCGCCGGAGGAGCTGGGGGCCGGGAGCTGTTTTTT.

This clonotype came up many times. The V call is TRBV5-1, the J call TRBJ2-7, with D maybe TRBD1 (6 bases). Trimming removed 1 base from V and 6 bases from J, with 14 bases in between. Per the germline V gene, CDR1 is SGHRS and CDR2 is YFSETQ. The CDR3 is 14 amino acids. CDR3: CASSLSQGSTEQYF. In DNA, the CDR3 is TGCGCCAGCAGCTTGTCCCAGGGGTCTACCGAGCAGTACTTC.

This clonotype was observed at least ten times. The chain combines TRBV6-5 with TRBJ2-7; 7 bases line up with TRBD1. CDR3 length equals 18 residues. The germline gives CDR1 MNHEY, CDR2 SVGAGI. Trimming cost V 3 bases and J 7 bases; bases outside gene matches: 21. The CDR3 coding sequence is TGTGCCAGCAGTTATGCCCGGAGGCAGGGGGAAGCCCCTGTGGAGCAGTACTTC. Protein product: CASSYARRQGEAPVEQYF.

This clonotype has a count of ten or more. The CDR3 DNA is TGTGCCAGCGGGGGCCCCTATGGCTACACCTTC. The encoded protein is CASGGPYGYTF. The chain uses TRBV28 and TRBJ1-2; a possible D gene is TRBD1 (6 bases). Trimming pared 8 bases from V and 4 bases from J, leaving 8 bases between. Germline lookup yields CDR1 MDHEN and CDR2 SYDVKM. The CDR3 is made up of 11 amino acids.

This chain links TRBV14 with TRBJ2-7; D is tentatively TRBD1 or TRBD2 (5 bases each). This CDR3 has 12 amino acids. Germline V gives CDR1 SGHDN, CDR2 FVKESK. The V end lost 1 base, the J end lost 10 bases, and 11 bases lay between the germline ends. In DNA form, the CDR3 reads TGTGCCAGCAGCCAAGTCCCCGGGGCCCAGTACTTC. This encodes CASSQVPGAQYF. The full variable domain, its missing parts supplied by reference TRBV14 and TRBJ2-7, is EAGVTQFPSHSVIEKGQTVTLRCDPISGHDNLYWYRRVMGKEIKFLLHFVKESKQDESGMPNNRFLAERTGGTYSTLKVQPAELEDSGVYFCASSQVPGAQYFGPGTRLTVT.

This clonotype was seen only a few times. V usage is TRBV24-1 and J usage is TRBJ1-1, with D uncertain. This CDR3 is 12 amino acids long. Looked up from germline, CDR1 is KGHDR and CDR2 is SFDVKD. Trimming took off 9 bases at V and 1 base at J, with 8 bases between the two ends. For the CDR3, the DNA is TGTGCCACCCCAGAAGAGAACACTGAAGCTTTCTTT. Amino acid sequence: CATPEENTEAFF.